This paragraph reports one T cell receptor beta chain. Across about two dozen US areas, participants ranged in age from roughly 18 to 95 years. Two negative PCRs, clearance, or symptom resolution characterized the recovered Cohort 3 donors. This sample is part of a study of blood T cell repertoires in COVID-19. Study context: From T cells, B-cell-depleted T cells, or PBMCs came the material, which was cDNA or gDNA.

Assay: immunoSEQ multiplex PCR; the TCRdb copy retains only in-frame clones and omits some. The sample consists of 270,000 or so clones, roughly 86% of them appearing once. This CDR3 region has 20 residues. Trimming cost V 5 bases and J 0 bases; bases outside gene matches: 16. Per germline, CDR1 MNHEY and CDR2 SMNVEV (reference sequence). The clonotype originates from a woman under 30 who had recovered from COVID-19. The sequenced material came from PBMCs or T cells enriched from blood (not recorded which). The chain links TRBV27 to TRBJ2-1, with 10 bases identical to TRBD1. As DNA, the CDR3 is TGTGCCAGCAGTCTCGACAGGGGGCTAGCGACTCCTAGCTCCTACAATGAGCAGTTCTTC. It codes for CASSLDRGLATPSSYNEQFF.